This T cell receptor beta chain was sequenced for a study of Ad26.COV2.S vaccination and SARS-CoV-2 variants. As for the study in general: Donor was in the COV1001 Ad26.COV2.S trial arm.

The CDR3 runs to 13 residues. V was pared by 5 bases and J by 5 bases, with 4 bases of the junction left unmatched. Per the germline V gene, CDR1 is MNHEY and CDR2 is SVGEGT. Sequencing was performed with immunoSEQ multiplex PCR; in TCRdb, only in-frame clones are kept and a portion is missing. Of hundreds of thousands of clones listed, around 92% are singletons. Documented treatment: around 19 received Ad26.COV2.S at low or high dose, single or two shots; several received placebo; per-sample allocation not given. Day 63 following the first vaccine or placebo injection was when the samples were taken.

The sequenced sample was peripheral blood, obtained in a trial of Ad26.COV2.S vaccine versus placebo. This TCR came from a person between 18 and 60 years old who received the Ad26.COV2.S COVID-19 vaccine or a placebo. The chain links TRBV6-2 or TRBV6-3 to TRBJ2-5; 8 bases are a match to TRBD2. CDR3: CASSREGRETQYF. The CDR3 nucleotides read TGTGCCAGCAGTCGGGAGGGGCGGGAGACCCAGTACTTC.